This TCR beta chain derives from a study of T cells in Graves' hyperthyroidism and ophthalmopathy. Study-level findings and limits: Ophthalmopathy was predicted by the model a median of about 6.5 months ahead of onset.

Amplification yielded TCR beta CDR3 regions, with RNA transcripts as the source. The HTBI primer set drove a first-round RT-PCR of the TCR CDR3. In TCRdb, the multiplex PCR reads were re-called with MiXCR into one record per CDR3 protein. The top ten hold approximately 25% of the sample, which has more than 300,000 distinct CDR3 sequences, approximately 15% seen once. This clonotype was detected ten times or more. The antigen remains unidentified. V lost 5 bases and J lost 0, with 14 bases in between. Looked up from germline, CDR1 is SQVTM and CDR2 is ANQGSEA. The CDR3 has 15 residues. The clonotype originates from a woman in her twenties or thirties with Graves' hyperthyroidism. The chain has TRBV29-1 and TRBJ2-1; possible D gene TRBD2, 6 bases. Sequenced: blood. CDR3 DNA sequence: TGCAGCGTTAACTCCGGGGGTAGCTCCTACAATGAGCAGTTCTTC. Residues: CSVNSGGSSYNEQFF.